One and the same sample provided the 20 T cell receptor beta chains below, sequenced in a study of early T cells in non-severe SARS-CoV-2 infection. TCRdb reprocessed the 5' RACE reads via MiXCR and lists one record per CDR3 protein. The sample holds over 55,000 distinct CDR3 sequences, under 10% seen once. Sequenced material: whole blood. These TCRs come from an adult who was a healthcare worker with PCR-confirmed SARS-CoV-2 infection or an uninfected control (not recorded which).

The chain links TRBV3-1 to TRBJ2-1, with TRBD2 matching 11 bases. This CDR3 spans 14 amino acids. Trimming at V came to 2 bases and at J to 10 bases, leaving 4 bases not matched to a gene. Germline-derived CDR1 and CDR2 are LGHDT and YNNKEL (reference sequence). CDR3 DNA: TGTGCCAGCAGCCAAACTAGCGGGAGCTACGAGCAGTTCTTC. Translating it yields CASSQTSGSYEQFF.

In this sample, this clonotype turned up a few times. The V and J genes are TRBV29-1 and TRBJ2-1, with TRBD2 matching 10 bases. Germline CDR1 is SQVTM and CDR2 is ANQGSEA. This CDR3 comprises 15 residues. V lost 4 bases to trimming and J lost 3 bases; unmatched junction nucleotides: 6. The CDR3 DNA reads TGCAGCGTTGTCCCTAGCGGGGGCGTCTACAATGAGCAGTTCTTC. Residues: CSVVPSGGVYNEQFF.

The J gene is TRBJ1-4, the V gene TRBV6-6; 7 bases are a match to TRBD1. The ends lost 7 bases at V and 0 bases at J; junction bases unmatched: 2. Germline assignment: CDR1 MNHNY and CDR2 SVGAGI (reference sequence). The CDR3 has 14 amino acids. Written as DNA, the CDR3 is TGTGCCAGCATGGGGACAGCAACTAATGAAAAACTGTTTTTT. It codes for CASMGTATNEKLFF.

The chain has TRBV2 and TRBJ2-2, with TRBD1 matching over 8 bases. J gave up 6 bases and V 5 bases, and 2 bases lay outside the gene matches. This CDR3 is built from 13 residues. Looked up from germline, CDR1 is SNHLY and CDR2 is FYNNEI. CDR3 nucleotide sequence: TGTGCCAGCAGTACACAGGGGGCCGGGGAGCTGTTTTTT. Translation: CASSTQGAGELFF.

This clonotype was detected many times. This rearrangement joins TRBV10-3 to TRBJ2-1, with TRBD2 as a possible D gene (7 bases). V lost 10 bases, J lost 6 bases, and 16 bases lay in between. Germline V gives CDR1 ENHRY, CDR2 SYGVKD. The CDR3 runs 13 residues. The CDR3 reads CATLTAGANEQFF. DNA of the CDR3: TGTGCCACCTTGACCGCGGGGGCCAATGAGCAGTTCTTC.

This clonotype was detected many times. The CDR3 region has the DNA TGCAGTGCTAGAGGTCCAGCGGGAGGTCCCACGAGCATTCAGTACTTC. The encoded protein is CSARGPAGGPTSIQYF. The rearrangement links TRBV20-1 to TRBJ2-4; TRBD2 agrees at 9 bases. J lost 9 bases, V lost 1 base, and 13 bases had no gene match. From germline, CDR1 is DFQATT and CDR2 SNEGSKA (reference sequence). The CDR3 runs to 16 residues.

Many counts were recorded for this clonotype. The chain joins TRBV12-5 to TRBJ2-2, with 13 nucleotides matching TRBD2. Germline CDR1 reads LGHNT; CDR2 reads FRNRAP. This CDR3 has 18 residues. J gave up 5 bases and V 5 bases, and 11 bases lay outside the gene matches. The DNA of the CDR3 is TGTGCTAGTGGTGATGATGGACTAGCGGGAGTGTATACCGGGGAGCTGTTTTTT. As protein: CASGDDGLAGVYTGELFF. Combining the CDR3 with reference TRBV12-5 and TRBJ2-2 gives the whole variable domain DARVTQTPRHKVTEMGQEVTMRCQPILGHNTVFWYRQTMMQGLELLAYFRNRAPLDDSGMPKDRFSAEMPDATLATLKIQPSEPRDSAVYFCASGDDGLAGVYTGELFFGEGSRLTVL.

Many counts were recorded for this clonotype. V and J are TRBV27 and TRBJ1-1; 11 positions match TRBD1. This CDR3 is 18 amino acids long. Per germline, CDR1 MNHEY and CDR2 SMNVEV (reference sequence). Trimming cost V 5 bases and J 1 base; bases outside gene matches: 12. CDR3 bases: TGTGCCAGCAGTCCCATCACTCGGGACAGGGGGGCGAACACTGAAGCTTTCTTT. Its translation: CASSPITRDRGANTEAFF.

The gene calls are TRBV7-8 and TRBJ2-1, with D unclear. The CDR3 extends over 17 amino acids. From germline, CDR1 is SGHVS and CDR2 FQNEAQ. V dropped 4 bases and J dropped 2 bases, with 18 bases sitting between them. The CDR3 nucleotides are TGTGCCAGCAGCTCCCCGGCCCCGACCGACACCTACAATGAGCAGTTCTTC. It specifies CASSSPAPTDTYNEQFF.

The J gene is TRBJ1-4, the V gene TRBV15; D not certain. Germline CDR1 LNHNV, CDR2 YYDKDF (reference sequence). V was shortened by 4 bases and J by 3 bases, with 12 bases between the two germline ends. The CDR3 runs 15 residues. The CDR3 DNA reads as TGTGCCACCAGCACTTGGGGTTCAGCTAATGAAAAACTGTTTTTT. Protein sequence: CATSTWGSANEKLFF.

This clonotype was seen more than once but under ten times. This chain links TRBV5-4 with TRBJ1-1, with 7 bases matching TRBD1. The germline V gene has CDR1 SGHNT and CDR2 YYREEE (reference sequence). The CDR3 is 15 residues long. J lost 5 bases, V lost 4 bases, and 11 bases had no gene match. CDR3 DNA: TGTGCCAGCAGCCCCGAAACAGGGGTTTGGACTGAAGCTTTCTTT. As protein: CASSPETGVWTEAFF.

This clonotype has just a few counts. The CDR3 DNA is TGTGCCAGCAGCTTAGAGAAGAACACCGGGGAGCTGTTTTTT. It translates to CASSLEKNTGELFF. The V gene is TRBV7-2, the J gene TRBJ2-2; unclear D gene. The germline V and J ends were trimmed by 1 base and 1 base, with 4 bases remaining between them. In germline, CDR1 is SGHTA, CDR2 FQGNSA. CDR3 length: 14 residues.

Regarding this clonotype: A much larger clone sits a single nucleotide away, making a read error possible. For the CDR3, the DNA is TGTGTCAGCAGCTTAGACGGGGACAGGGGAAAAAACATTCAGTACTTC. As protein: CVSSLDGDRGKNIQYF. This chain joins TRBV7-6 and TRBJ2-4; 10 nucleotides agree with TRBD1. The CDR3 loop spans 16 amino acids. The germline CDR1 and CDR2 sequences are SGHVS and FNYEAQ.

The chain employs TRBV27 and TRBJ2-2; 9 positions match TRBD2. After removal of 8 bases from V and 5 bases from J, the junction contained 15 bases not matched to a gene. This CDR3 spans 17 amino acids. Germline values: CDR1 MNHEY, CDR2 SMNVEV (reference sequence). CDR3 nucleotides: TGTGCCAGCGGTCCGCGGAGCGGACTAGCGTTTACCGGGGAGCTGTTTTTT. Its protein is CASGPRSGLAFTGELFF.

The DNA for the CDR3 is TGTGCCAGCAGTTTCTCCGGGACTAGCGGGGCTTGGGCCAACGTCCTGACTTTC. Its protein product is CASSFSGTSGAWANVLTF. The chain recombines TRBV12-3 or TRBV12-4 with TRBJ2-6, with 13 bases identical to TRBD2. Losses at the gene ends were 3 bases for V and 5 bases for J; bases not matched to a gene: 7. The CDR3 loop spans 18 amino acids.

There are many counts of this clonotype. The CDR3 DNA sequence: TGCAGTGCTAGGAGAGGCAGGGGTGAACAGCCCCAGCATTTT. Its protein product is CSARRGRGEQPQHF. The chain links TRBV20-1 to TRBJ1-5, with D possibly TRBD1 on 6 matching bases. CDR3 length: 14 amino acids. CDR1 and CDR2 (germline): DFQATT, SNEGSKA (reference sequence). V gave up 3 bases and J gave up 7 bases, with 16 bases separating them.

This clonotype has a handful of counts. The V call is TRBV5-5, the J call TRBJ2-7; D might be TRBD1 or TRBD2, each matching 5 bases. Trimming pared 0 bases from V and 10 bases from J, leaving 11 bases between. From germline, CDR1 is SGHKS and CDR2 YYEKEE (reference sequence). The CDR3 consists of 12 residues. CDR3 protein: CASSLGRGPQYF. CDR3 in DNA: TGTGCCAGCAGCTTGGGAAGGGGACCCCAGTACTTC.

This clonotype was recorded many times. The chain employs TRBV18 and TRBJ1-1; 8 nucleotides agree with TRBD1. The junction had 6 bases not matched to a gene; V was cut back by 6 bases and J by 3 bases. This CDR3 comprises 14 residues. The germline V gene encodes CDR1 KGHSH and CDR2 LQKENI. CDR3 in amino acids: CASSYLRGHTEAFF. The CDR3 nucleotides read TGTGCCAGCTCGTACCTCAGGGGGCACACTGAAGCTTTCTTT.

V and J are TRBV10-2 and TRBJ2-1, with D possibly being TRBD1 or TRBD2 (5 bases each). The germline CDR1 and CDR2 sequences are WSHSY and SAAADI. The CDR3 totals 13 residues. Trimming took 7 bases from V and 9 from J, leaving 16 bases between them. The CDR3 bases are TGCGCCAGCAATGATGGGGGAGCGATTGAGCAGTTCTTC. Translating it yields CASNDGGAIEQFF.

This clonotype turned up a few times. The chain combines TRBV15 with TRBJ2-1; TRBD2 aligns across 8 bases. CDR1 LNHNV and CDR2 YYDKDF come from the germline V gene (reference sequence). The CDR3 has 19 residues. The V gene end was trimmed by 0 bases and the J gene end by 0 bases; junction bases not matched to a gene: 10. The DNA for the CDR3 is TGTGCCACCAGCAGAGATCTCTTCCTAAGCGGGAGCTCCTACAATGAGCAGTTCTTC. Its translation is CATSRDLFLSGSSYNEQFF.